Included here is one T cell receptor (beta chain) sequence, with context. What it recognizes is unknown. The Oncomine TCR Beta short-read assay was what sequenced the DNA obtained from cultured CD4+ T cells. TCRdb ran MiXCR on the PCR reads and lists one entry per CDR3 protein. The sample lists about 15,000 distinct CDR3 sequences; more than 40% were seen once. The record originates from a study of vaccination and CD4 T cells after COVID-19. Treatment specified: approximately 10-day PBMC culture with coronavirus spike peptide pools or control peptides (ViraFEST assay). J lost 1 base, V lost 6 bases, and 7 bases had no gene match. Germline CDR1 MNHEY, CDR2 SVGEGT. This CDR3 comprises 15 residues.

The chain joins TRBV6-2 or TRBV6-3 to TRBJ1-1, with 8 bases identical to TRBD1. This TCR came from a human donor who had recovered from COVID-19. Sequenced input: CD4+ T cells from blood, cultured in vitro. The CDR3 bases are TGTGCCAGCAGAAGCCAGGGGGCGGGGAACACTGAAGCTTTCTTT. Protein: CASRSQGAGNTEAFF.